The clone carrying this TCR beta chain was found a few times. The CDR3 loop spans 16 amino acids. Trimming left V 3 bases short and J 7 bases short, with 20 bases between. Germline V gene sequence: CDR1 SGDLS, CDR2 YYNGEE. The entry originates in a study of T cells after yellow fever vaccination. Study background: Low-cell-number fractions were prepared with SMART-Seq v4 Ultra Low Input.

TCRdb re-analysed the 5' RACE reads in MiXCR, keeping a single row per CDR3 protein. In the table there are tens of thousands of distinct CDR3 sequences, more than 10% of which are singletons. The sequence was collected from a man aged 18 to 30 who received the YFV17D yellow fever vaccine. V is TRBV9 and J is TRBJ2-1; perhaps D is TRBD1 or TRBD2 (6 bases each). The sequences come from CD8+ T cells not binding an NS4B(214-222) dextramer, sorted from PBMCs, collected roughly 20 days after the first yellow fever vaccination. DNA of the CDR3: TGTGCCAGCAGCGAGGGGGGACGGAGTCGCCGTAATGAGCAGTTCTTC. Its translation is CASSEGGRSRRNEQFF.